This passage covers 17 T cell receptor beta chains from one sample sequenced in a study of shared clonotypes between healthy human individuals. Libraries were prepared by immunoSEQ multiplex PCR; TCRdb keeps only in-frame clonotypes and omits some of them. This sample has 90,000 to 120,000 clones; more than 65% occur once, and the top ten carry more than 20%. Specimen: memory CD8+ T cells sorted from blood. Regarding subset: CD45RO+ cells pooled with CCR7-negative TemRA cells. All receptors derive from a woman in her 30s in good health.

The V call is TRBV7-8, the J call TRBJ1-5; 9 positions match TRBD1. V lost 1 base, J lost 6 bases, and 4 bases stayed unmatched. The germline V gene encodes CDR1 SGHVS and CDR2 FQNEAQ. The CDR3 has 15 residues. CDR3 amino acids: CASSLDRGPSQPQHF. The CDR3 DNA sequence: TGTGCCAGCAGCTTAGACAGGGGGCCCAGTCAGCCCCAGCATTTT.

The chain recombines TRBV7-9 with TRBJ1-5; tentative D call: TRBD1 (5 bases). CDR3 size: 14 residues. Trimming removed 5 bases at V and 5 bases at J, with 13 bases between. Germline CDR1 is SEHNR and CDR2 is FQNEAQ (reference sequence). The CDR3 region is CASSTNSQDQPQHF. The CDR3 nucleotides read TGTGCCAGCAGCACCAACTCACAGGATCAGCCCCAGCATTTT.

CDR3 protein: CSASPRETQYF. The CDR3 nucleotides read TGCAGTGCTAGTCCCCGAGAGACCCAGTACTTC. The V and J genes are TRBV20-1 and TRBJ2-5, with D unclear. The CDR3 loop spans 11 amino acids. Germline CDR1 reads DFQATT; CDR2 reads SNEGSKA (reference sequence). V was cut by 3 bases and J by 4 bases, with 6 bases left in between.

The J gene is TRBJ1-5, the V gene TRBV18; the D gene is possibly TRBD1 (6 bases). V gave up 5 bases and J gave up 5 bases, with 16 bases separating them. CDR1 and CDR2 from the germline V gene are KGHSH and LQKENI. The CDR3 extends over 15 amino acids. As DNA, the CDR3 is TGTGCCAGCTCAATGACAGGCCGGGGTGATCAGCCCCAGCATTTT. Translation: CASSMTGRGDQPQHF. Combining the CDR3 with reference TRBV18 and TRBJ1-5 gives the whole variable domain NAGVMQNPRHLVRRRGQEARLRCSPMKGHSHVYWYRQLPEEGLKFMVYLQKENIIDESGMPKERFSAEFPKEGPSILRIQQVVRGDSAAYFCASSMTGRGDQPQHFGDGTRLSIL.

This clone has only a few counts. J is TRBJ1-1 and V is TRBV11-2; D perhaps matches TRBD1 (5 bases). Germline lookup yields CDR1 SGHAT and CDR2 FQNNGV. Trimming shortened V by 3 bases and J by 0 bases, and 11 bases separated the two germline ends. CDR3 length equals 15 residues. This CDR3 reads CASSFPGAVNTEAFF. CDR3 sequence (DNA): TGTGCCAGCAGCTTTCCCGGGGCGGTGAACACTGAAGCTTTCTTT.

The V call is TRBV6-5, the J call TRBJ1-2, with 8 nucleotides matching TRBD1. The CDR3 is 13 amino acids. Germline CDR1 reads MNHEY; CDR2 reads SVGAGI. V lost 5 bases, J lost 7 bases, and 6 bases stayed unmatched. The CDR3 region has the DNA TGTGCCAGCAGTGCGCCAGGGGGCAGTGGCTACACCTTC. This gives the protein CASSAPGGSGYTF.

Only a few counts were recorded for this clone. This rearrangement joins TRBV2 to TRBJ2-1; 10 bases are a match to TRBD2. V dropped 7 bases and J dropped 0; count of bases not matched to a gene: 9. CDR1 SNHLY and CDR2 FYNNEI come from the germline V gene. The CDR3 has 17 residues. CDR3 in amino acids: CASNQGLAESSYNEQFF. The CDR3 DNA is TGTGCCAGCAATCAAGGACTAGCGGAGAGCTCCTACAATGAGCAGTTCTTC.

This clone was observed a handful of times. The CDR3 coding sequence is TGCGCCAGCAGCCAAGAGGGAGTGGGCGCTGAAGCTTTCTTT. It yields the protein CASSQEGVGAEAFF. This sequence joins TRBV4-1 and TRBJ1-1; no clear D. V lost 0 bases to trimming and J lost 6 bases, with 11 bases between them. CDR1 and CDR2 (germline): MGHRA, YSYEKL. The CDR3 totals 14 residues.

CDR3: CASSSGLAAPRSSYEQYF. The CDR3 coding sequence is TGTGCCAGCAGCTCGGGACTAGCGGCGCCTAGGAGCTCCTACGAGCAGTACTTC. V usage is TRBV7-8 and J usage is TRBJ2-7, with TRBD2 matching 11 bases. V shed 4 bases, J shed 0 bases, and the junction held 11 bases outside the gene matches. Germline CDR1 is SGHVS and CDR2 is FQNEAQ. The CDR3 runs to 18 residues.

This clone was counted only a few times. The chain couples TRBV28 to TRBJ1-5; D call uncertain. The V end was cut by 8 bases, the J end by 3 bases, with 8 bases between. This CDR3 spans 12 amino acids. Germline CDR1 reads MDHEN; CDR2 reads SYDVKM. CDR3 nucleotide sequence: TGTGCCAGCCACCTCCCCAATCAGCCCCAGCATTTT. This encodes CASHLPNQPQHF.

This sequence joins TRBV29-1 and TRBJ2-7; D unclear. V was pared by 0 bases and J by 1 base, with 7 bases between. The V gene's germline CDR1 is SQVTM and CDR2 ANQGSEA. The CDR3 totals 13 residues. The CDR3 sequence is CSVEDTHSYEQYF. CDR3 bases: TGCAGCGTTGAAGACACGCATTCCTACGAGCAGTACTTC.

This sequence joins TRBV27 and TRBJ2-3, with TRBD2 matching 10 bases. CDR3 length: 15 residues. The V and J ends lost 5 bases and 4 bases, in that order; junction bases with no gene match: 6. Germline V gene sequence: CDR1 MNHEY, CDR2 SMNVEV (reference sequence). This chain's CDR3 is CASSTASGSPDTQYF. CDR3 sequence (DNA): TGTGCCAGCAGTACTGCTAGCGGGAGTCCAGATACGCAGTATTTT.

The V gene is TRBV25-1, the J gene TRBJ2-5; the match to TRBD2 covers 7 bases. The CDR3 is 16 amino acids. The germline V gene has CDR1 MGHDK and CDR2 SYGVNS. Unmatched junction bases numbered 12, after V lost 7 bases and J lost 1 base. As DNA, the CDR3 is TGTGCCAGCACCTACGGGGGGTCTTGGAGCCAAGAGACCCAGTACTTC. It codes for CASTYGGSWSQETQYF. The variable domain in full, completed from reference TRBV25-1 and TRBJ2-5, reads EADIYQTPRYLVIGTGKKITLECSQTMGHDKMYWYQQDPGMELHLIHYSYGVNSTEKGDLSSESTVSRIRTEHFPLTLESARPSHTSQYLCASTYGGSWSQETQYFGPGTRLLVL.

This clone was counted many times. The chain uses TRBV10-3 and TRBJ2-7; TRBD1 might be the D (7 bases). This CDR3 spans 15 amino acids. V dropped 8 bases and J dropped 0 bases, with 17 bases sitting between them. Germline CDR1 and CDR2: ENHRY and SYGVKD. The CDR3 loop reads CAIGGGPGGSYEQYF. CDR3 sequence (DNA): TGTGCCATCGGAGGGGGCCCCGGAGGCTCCTACGAGCAGTACTTC.

This sequence joins TRBV6-5 and TRBJ2-1; D not resolved. The V gene lost 4 bases and the J gene lost 5 bases, with 15 bases spanning the gap. The CDR3 spans 15 residues. Looked up from germline, CDR1 is MNHEY and CDR2 is SVGAGI. The CDR3: CASSLSLVTNNEQFF. The DNA for the CDR3 is TGTGCCAGCAGTTTAAGCCTAGTTACAAACAATGAGCAGTTCTTC.

This CDR3 reads CASSPSQGAVNEQFF. DNA for the CDR3: TGTGCCAGCAGCCCTTCACAGGGGGCTGTTAATGAGCAGTTCTTC. The gene calls are TRBV27 and TRBJ2-1; 9 bases agree with TRBD1. Germline V gene data show CDR1 as MNHEY and CDR2 as SMNVEV (reference sequence). This CDR3 is 15 amino acids long. V shed 6 bases, J shed 7 bases, and the junction held 10 bases outside the gene matches.

The chain is built from TRBV30 and TRBJ1-6; unclear D gene. The CDR3 contains 16 residues. Germline-derived CDR1 and CDR2 are GTSNPN and SVGIG (reference sequence). The V gene lost 0 bases and the J gene lost 0 bases, with 9 bases spanning the gap. The CDR3 is CAWSVYGSSYNSPLHF. The CDR3 region has the DNA TGTGCCTGGAGTGTCTACGGTAGCTCCTATAATTCACCCCTCCACTTT.